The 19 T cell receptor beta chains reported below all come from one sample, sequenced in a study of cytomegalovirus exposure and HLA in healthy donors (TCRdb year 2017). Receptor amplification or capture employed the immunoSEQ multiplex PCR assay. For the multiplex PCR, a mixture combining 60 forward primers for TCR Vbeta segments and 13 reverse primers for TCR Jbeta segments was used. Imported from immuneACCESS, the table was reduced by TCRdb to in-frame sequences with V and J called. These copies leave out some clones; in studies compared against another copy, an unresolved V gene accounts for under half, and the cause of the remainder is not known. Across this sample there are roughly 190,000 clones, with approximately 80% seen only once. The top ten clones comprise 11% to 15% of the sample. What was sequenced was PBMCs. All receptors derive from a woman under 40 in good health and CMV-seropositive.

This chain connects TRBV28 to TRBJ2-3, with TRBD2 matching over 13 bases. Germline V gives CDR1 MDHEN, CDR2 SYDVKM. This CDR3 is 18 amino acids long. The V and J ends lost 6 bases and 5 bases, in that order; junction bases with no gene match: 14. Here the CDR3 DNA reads TGTGCCAGCAGGGCCGGGACTAGCGGGATAGACTGGAGAGATACGCAGTATTTT. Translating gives CASRAGTSGIDWRDTQYF.

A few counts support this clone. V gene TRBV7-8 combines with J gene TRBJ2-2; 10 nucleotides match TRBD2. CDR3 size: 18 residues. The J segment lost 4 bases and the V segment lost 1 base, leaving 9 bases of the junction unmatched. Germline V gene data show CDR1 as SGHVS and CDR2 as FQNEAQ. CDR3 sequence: CASSLDGLAVGVTGELFF. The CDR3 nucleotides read TGTGCCAGCAGCTTAGATGGACTAGCGGTTGGAGTCACCGGGGAGCTGTTTTTT. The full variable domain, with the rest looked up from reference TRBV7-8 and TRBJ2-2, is GAGVSQSPRYKVAKRGQDVALRCDPISGHVSLFWYQQALGQGPEFLTYFQNEAQLDKSGLPSDRFFAERPEGSVSTLKIQRTQQEDSAVYLCASSLDGLAVGVTGELFFGEGSRLTVL.

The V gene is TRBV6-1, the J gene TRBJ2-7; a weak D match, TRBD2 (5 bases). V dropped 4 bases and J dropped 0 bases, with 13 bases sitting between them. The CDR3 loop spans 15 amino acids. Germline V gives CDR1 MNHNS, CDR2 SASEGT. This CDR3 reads CASSALAQSSYEQYF. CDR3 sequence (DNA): TGTGCCAGCAGTGCTTTAGCGCAGAGCTCCTACGAGCAGTACTTC.

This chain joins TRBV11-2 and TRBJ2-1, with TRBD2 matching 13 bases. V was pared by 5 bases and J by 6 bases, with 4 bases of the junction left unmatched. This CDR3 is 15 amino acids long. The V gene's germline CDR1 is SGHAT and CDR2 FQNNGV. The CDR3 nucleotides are TGTGCCAGCAGCCCCTGGACTAGCGGGGGCAATGAGCAGTTCTTC. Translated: CASSPWTSGGNEQFF.

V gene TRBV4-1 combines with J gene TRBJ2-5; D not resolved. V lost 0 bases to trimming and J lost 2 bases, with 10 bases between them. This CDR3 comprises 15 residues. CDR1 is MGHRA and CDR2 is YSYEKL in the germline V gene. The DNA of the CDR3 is TGCGCCAGCAGCCAAGACCCCTATCGGCAAGAGACCCAGTACTTC. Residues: CASSQDPYRQETQYF.

This chain's CDR3 is CASSPGQGFTEAFF. CDR3 nucleotides: TGTGCCAGCAGCCCCGGACAGGGGTTCACTGAAGCTTTCTTT. The chain employs TRBV11-2 and TRBJ1-1; 9 positions match TRBD1. The CDR3 extends over 14 amino acids. CDR1 and CDR2 from the germline V gene are SGHAT and FQNNGV. V lost 5 bases and J lost 4; bases outside the gene matches: 5.

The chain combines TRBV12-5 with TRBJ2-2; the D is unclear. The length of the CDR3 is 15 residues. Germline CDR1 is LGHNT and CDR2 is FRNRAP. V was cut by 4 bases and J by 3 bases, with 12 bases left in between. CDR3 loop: CASGSRGFDTGELFF. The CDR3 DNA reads TGTGCTAGTGGTTCGAGAGGCTTTGACACCGGGGAGCTGTTTTTT.

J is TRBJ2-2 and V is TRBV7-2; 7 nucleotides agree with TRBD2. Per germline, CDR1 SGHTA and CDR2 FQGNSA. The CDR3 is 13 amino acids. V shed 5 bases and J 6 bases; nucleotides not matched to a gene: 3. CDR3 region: CASSIGLAGELFF. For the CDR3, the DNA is TGTGCCAGCAGCATAGGACTAGCCGGGGAGCTGTTTTTT. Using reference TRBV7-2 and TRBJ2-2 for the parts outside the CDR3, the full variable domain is GAGVSQSPSNKVTEKGKDVELRCDPISGHTALYWYRQSLGQGLEFLIYFQGNSAPDKSGLPSDRFSAERTGGSVSTLTIQRTQQEDSAVYLCASSIGLAGELFFGEGSRLTVL.

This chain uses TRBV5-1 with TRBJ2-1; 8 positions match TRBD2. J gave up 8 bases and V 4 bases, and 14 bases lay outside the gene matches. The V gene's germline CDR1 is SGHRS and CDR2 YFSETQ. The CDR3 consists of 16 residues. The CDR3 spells CASSDLGSGGPYEQFF. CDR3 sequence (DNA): TGCGCCAGCAGCGACCTCGGGTCGGGGGGGCCTTATGAGCAGTTCTTC.

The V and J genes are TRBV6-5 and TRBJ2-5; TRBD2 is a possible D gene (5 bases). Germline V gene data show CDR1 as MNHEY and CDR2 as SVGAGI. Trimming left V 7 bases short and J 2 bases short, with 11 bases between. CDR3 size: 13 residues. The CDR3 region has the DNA TGTGCCAGCACCAAATCGGGGCAAGAGACCCAGTACTTC. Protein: CASTKSGQETQYF.

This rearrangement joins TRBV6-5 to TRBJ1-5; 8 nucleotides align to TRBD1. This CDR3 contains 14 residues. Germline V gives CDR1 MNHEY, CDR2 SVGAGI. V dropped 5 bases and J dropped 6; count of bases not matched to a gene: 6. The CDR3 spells CASSTTGAGQPQHF. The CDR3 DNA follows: TGTGCCAGCAGTACGACAGGGGCCGGTCAGCCCCAGCATTTT.

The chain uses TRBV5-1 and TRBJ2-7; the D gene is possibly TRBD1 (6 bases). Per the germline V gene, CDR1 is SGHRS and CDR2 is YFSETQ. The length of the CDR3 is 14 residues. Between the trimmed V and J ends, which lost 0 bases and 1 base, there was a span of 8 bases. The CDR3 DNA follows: TGCGCCAGCAGCTTGGTGACAGGTTCCTACGAGCAGTACTTC. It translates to CASSLVTGSYEQYF.

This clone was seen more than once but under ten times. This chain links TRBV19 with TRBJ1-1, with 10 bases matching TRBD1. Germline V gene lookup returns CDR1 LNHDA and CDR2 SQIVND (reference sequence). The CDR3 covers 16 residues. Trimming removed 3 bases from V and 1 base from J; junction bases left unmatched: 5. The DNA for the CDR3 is TGTGCCAGTAGTATTTGGACAGGGGGAAAGAACACTGAAGCTTTCTTT. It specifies CASSIWTGGKNTEAFF. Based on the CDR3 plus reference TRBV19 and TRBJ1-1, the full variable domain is DGGITQSPKYLFRKEGQNVTLSCEQNLNHDAMYWYRQDPGQGLRLIYYSQIVNDFQKGDIAEGYSVSREKKESFPLTVTSAQKNPTAFYLCASSIWTGGKNTEAFFGQGTRLTVV.

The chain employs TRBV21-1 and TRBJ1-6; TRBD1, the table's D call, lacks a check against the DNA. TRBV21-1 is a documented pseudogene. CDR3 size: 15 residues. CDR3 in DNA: TGTGCCAGCAGCAAATTTGACCAGGATAATTCACCCCTCCACTTT. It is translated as CASSKFDQDNSPLHF.

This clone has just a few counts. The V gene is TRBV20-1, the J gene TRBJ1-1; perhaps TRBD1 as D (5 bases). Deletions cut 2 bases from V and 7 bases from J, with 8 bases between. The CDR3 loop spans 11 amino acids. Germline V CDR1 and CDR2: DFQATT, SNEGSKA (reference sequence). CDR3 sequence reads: CSARKTVEAFF. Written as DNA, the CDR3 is TGCAGTGCTAGAAAGACAGTTGAAGCTTTCTTT.

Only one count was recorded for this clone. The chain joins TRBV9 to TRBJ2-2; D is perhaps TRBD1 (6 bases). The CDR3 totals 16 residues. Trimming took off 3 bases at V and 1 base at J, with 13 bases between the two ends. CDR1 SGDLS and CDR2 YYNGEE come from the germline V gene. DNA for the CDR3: TGTGCCAGCAGCGCGTACCGACAGGAGAACACCGGGGAGCTGTTTTTT. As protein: CASSAYRQENTGELFF.

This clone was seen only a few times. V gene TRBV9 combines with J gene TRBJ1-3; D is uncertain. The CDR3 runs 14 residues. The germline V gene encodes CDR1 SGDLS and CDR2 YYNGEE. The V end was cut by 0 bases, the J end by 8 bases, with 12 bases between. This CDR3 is CASSVDPGVDTIYF. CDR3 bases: TGTGCCAGCAGCGTAGACCCGGGTGTGGACACCATATATTTT.

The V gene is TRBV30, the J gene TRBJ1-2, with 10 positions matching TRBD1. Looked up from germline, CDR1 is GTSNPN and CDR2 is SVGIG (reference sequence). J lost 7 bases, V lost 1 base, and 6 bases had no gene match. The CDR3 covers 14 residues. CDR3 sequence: CAWSARDRGFGYTF. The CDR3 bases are TGTGCCTGGAGTGCCAGGGACAGGGGATTTGGCTACACCTTC.

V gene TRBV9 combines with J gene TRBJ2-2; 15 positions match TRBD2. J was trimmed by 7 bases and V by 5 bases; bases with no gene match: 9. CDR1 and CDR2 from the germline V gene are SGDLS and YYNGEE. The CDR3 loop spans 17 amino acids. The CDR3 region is CASSDGLAGGSGGELFF. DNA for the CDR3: TGTGCCAGCAGTGATGGACTAGCGGGAGGGAGCGGCGGGGAGCTGTTTTTT.